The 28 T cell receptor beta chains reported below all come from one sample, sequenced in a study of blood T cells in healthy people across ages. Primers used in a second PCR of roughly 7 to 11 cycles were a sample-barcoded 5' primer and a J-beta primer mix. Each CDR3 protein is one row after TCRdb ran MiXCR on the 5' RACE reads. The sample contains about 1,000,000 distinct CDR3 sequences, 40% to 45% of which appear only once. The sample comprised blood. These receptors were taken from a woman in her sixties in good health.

CDR3 protein: CASSGSTGANVLTF. The CDR3 bases are TGTGCCAGCAGCGGATCCACTGGGGCCAACGTCCTGACTTTC. This chain uses TRBV9 with TRBJ2-6, with D unresolved. This CDR3 has 14 residues. Germline lookup yields CDR1 SGDLS and CDR2 YYNGEE. The germline V and J ends were trimmed by 3 bases and 2 bases, with 6 bases remaining between them.

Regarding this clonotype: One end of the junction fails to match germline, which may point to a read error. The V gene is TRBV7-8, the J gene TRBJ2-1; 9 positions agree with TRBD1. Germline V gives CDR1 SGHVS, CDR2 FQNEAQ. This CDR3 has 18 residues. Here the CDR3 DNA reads TGTGCCAGCAGCCCGAACACAAACAGGGGGCGGTTAGACAACGAGCAGTTCTTC. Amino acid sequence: CASSPNTNRGRLDNEQFF.

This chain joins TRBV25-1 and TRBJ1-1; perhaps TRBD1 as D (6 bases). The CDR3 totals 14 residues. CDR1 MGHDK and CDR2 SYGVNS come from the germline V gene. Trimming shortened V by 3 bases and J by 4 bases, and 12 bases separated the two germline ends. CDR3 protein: CASSEAGAVTEAFF. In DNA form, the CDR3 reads TGTGCCAGCAGTGAGGCAGGGGCGGTCACTGAAGCTTTCTTT.

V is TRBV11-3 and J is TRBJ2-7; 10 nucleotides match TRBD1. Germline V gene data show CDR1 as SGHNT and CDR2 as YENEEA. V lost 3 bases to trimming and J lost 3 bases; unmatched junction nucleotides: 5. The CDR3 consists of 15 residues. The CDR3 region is CASSLDRGSDYEQYF. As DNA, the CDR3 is TGTGCCAGCAGCTTGGACAGGGGGAGTGACTACGAGCAGTACTTC.

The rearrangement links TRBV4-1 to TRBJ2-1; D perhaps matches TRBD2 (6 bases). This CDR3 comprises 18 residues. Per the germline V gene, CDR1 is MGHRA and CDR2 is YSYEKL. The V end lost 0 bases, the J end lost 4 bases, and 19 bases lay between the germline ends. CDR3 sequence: CASSQDFPSARGYNEQFF. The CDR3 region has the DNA TGCGCCAGCAGCCAAGATTTCCCCTCCGCCCGGGGGTACAATGAGCAGTTCTTC.

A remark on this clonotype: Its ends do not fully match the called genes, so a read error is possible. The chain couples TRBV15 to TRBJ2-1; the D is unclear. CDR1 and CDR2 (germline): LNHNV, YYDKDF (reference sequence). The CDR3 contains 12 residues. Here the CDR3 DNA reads TGTGCCACCAGCAGAGGGGTGAATGTGCAGTTCTTC. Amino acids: CATSRGVNVQFF.

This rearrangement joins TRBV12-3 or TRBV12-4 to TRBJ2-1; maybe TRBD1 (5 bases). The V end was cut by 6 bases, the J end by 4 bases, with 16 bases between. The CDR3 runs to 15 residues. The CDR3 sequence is CASRGQSGRYNEQFF. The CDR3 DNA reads TGTGCCAGCAGGGGGCAGAGTGGACGGTACAATGAGCAGTTCTTC.

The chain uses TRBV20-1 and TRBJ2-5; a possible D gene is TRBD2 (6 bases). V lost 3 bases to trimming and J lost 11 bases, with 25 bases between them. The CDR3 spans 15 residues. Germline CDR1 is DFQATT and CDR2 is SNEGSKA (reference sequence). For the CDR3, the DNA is TGCAGTGCTAGCCTACTAGGAGTGGGAGGTGAAGAGCAGTACTTC. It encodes CSASLLGVGGEEQYF.

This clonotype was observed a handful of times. The chain's CDR3 is CASSVARGAYNEQFF. CDR3 nucleotides: TGTGCCAGCAGCGTAGCCCGGGGGGCCTACAATGAGCAGTTCTTC. V is TRBV9 and J is TRBJ2-1, with 7 bases identical to TRBD2. The CDR3 extends over 15 amino acids. Trimming at V came to 0 bases and at J to 2 bases, leaving 2 bases not matched to a gene. The germline gives CDR1 SGDLS, CDR2 YYNGEE.

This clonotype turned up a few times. CDR3 nucleotide sequence: TGCGCCAGCAGTCGCTGGGACAGGGCTCAAGAGACCCAGTACTTC. Amino acids: CASSRWDRAQETQYF. The V and J genes are TRBV10-2 and TRBJ2-5, with TRBD1 matching 9 bases. Unmatched junction bases numbered 6, after V lost 5 bases and J lost 2 bases. CDR3 size: 15 residues. Germline V CDR1 and CDR2: WSHSY, SAAADI.

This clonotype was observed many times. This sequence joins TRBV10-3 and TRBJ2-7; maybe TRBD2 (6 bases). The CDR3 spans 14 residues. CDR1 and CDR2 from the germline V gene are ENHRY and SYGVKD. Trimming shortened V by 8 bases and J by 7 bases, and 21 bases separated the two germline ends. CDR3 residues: CAISDGRRWREQYF. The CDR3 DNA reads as TGTGCCATCTCGGACGGGAGAAGGTGGCGGGAGCAGTACTTC.

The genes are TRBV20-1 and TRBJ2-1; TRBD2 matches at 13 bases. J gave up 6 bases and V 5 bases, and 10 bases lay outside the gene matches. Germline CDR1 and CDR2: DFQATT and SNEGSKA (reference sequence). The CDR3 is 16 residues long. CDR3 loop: CSADGLAGVRGNEQFF. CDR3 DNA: TGCAGTGCTGACGGACTAGCGGGAGTACGAGGCAATGAGCAGTTCTTC.

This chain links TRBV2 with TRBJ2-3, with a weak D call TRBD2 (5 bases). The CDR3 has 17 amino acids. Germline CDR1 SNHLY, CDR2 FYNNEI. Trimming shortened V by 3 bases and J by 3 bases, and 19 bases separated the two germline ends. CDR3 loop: CASSDVLGPPGTDTQYF. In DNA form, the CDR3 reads TGTGCCAGCAGTGACGTTCTTGGCCCCCCGGGGACAGATACGCAGTATTTT.

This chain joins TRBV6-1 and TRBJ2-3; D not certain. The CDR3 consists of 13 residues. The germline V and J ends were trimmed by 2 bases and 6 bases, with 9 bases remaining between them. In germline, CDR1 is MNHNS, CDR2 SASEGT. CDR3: CASSEILLDTQYF. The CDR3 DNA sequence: TGTGCCAGCAGTGAAATCTTGTTGGATACGCAGTATTTT.

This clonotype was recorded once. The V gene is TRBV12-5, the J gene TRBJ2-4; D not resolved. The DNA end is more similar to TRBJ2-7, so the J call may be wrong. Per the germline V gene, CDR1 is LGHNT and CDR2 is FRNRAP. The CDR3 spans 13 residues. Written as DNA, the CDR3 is TGTGCTAGTGGGGATTGGGCCCGCTACGAGCAGTACTTC. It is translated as CASGDWARYEQYF.

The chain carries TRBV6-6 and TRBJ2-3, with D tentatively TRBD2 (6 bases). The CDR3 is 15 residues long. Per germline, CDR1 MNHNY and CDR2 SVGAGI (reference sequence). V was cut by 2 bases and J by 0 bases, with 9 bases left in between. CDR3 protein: CASSYAGSSTDTQYF. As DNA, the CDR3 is TGTGCCAGCAGTTACGCGGGGTCTAGCACAGATACGCAGTATTTT.

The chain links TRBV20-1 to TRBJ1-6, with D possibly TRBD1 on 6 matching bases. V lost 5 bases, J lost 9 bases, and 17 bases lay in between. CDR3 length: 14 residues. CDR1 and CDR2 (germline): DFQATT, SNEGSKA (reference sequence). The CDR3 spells CSAQRPGQFSPLHF. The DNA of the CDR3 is TGCAGTGCTCAAAGACCGGGACAATTTTCACCCCTCCACTTT.

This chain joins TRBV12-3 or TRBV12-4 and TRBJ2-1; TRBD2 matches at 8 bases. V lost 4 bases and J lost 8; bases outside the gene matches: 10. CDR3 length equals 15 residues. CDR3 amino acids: CASSSSGTRGYEQFF. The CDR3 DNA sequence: TGTGCCAGCAGTTCCTCTGGGACTAGAGGTTATGAGCAGTTCTTC.

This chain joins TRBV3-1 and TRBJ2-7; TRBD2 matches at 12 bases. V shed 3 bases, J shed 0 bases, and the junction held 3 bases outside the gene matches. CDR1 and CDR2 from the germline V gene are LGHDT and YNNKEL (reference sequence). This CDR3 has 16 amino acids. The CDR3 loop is CASSHTSGGSSYEQYF. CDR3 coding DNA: TGTGCCAGCAGCCACACTAGCGGGGGGAGCTCCTACGAGCAGTACTTC.

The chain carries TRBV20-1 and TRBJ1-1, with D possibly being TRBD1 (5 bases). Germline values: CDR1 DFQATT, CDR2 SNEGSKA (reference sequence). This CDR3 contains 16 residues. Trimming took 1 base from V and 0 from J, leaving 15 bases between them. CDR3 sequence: CSARVRPAGMNTEAFF. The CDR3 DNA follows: TGCAGTGCTAGAGTTCGTCCAGCAGGGATGAACACTGAAGCTTTCTTT.

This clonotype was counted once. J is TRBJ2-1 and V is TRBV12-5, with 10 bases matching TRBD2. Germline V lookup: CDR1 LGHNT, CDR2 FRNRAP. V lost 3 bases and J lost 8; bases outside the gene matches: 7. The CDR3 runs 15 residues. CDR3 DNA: TGTGCTAGTGGTTTCGCTAGCGGGAGTTGGTATGAGCAGTTCTTC. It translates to CASGFASGSWYEQFF.

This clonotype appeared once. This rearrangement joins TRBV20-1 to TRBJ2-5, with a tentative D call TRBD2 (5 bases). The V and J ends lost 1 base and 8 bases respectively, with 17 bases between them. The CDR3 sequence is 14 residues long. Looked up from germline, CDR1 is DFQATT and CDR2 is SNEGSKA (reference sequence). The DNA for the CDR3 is TGCAGTGCTAGAGTGATGCGGGCCTGGGATACCCAGTACTTC. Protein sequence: CSARVMRAWDTQYF.

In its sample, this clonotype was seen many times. The CDR3 is CASSGSGDRGGETQYF. Written as DNA, the CDR3 is TGTGCCAGCAGTGGTTCCGGGGACCGGGGGGGAGAGACCCAGTACTTC. The V gene is TRBV25-1, the J gene TRBJ2-5; 8 nucleotides line up with TRBD2. Losses at the gene ends were 4 bases for V and 4 bases for J; bases not matched to a gene: 11. This CDR3 spans 16 amino acids. Germline-derived CDR1 and CDR2 are MGHDK and SYGVNS.

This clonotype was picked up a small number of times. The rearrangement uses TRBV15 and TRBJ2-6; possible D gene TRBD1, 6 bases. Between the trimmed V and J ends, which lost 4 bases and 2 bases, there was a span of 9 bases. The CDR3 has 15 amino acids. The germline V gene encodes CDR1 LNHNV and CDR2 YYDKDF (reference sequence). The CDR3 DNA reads TGTGCCACCAGCACCTACAGGGCTGGGGCCAACGTCCTGACTTTC. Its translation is CATSTYRAGANVLTF.

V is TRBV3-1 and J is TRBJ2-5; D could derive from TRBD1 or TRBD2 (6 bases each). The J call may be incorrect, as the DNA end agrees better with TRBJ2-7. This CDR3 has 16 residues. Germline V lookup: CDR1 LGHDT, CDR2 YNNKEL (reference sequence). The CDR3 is CASSQDGGPRYYEQYF. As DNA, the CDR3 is TGTGCCAGCAGCCAAGATGGGGGGCCACGGTATTACGAGCAGTACTTC.

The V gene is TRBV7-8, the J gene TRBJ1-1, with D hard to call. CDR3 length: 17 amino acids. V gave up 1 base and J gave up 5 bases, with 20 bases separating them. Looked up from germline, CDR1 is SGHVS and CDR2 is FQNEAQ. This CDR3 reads CASSLGGSRYPRTEAFF. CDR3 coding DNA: TGTGCCAGCAGCTTAGGTGGTTCAAGATATCCCAGGACTGAAGCTTTCTTT. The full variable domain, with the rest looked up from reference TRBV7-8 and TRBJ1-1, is GAGVSQSPRYKVAKRGQDVALRCDPISGHVSLFWYQQALGQGPEFLTYFQNEAQLDKSGLPSDRFFAERPEGSVSTLKIQRTQQEDSAVYLCASSLGGSRYPRTEAFFGQGTRLTVV.

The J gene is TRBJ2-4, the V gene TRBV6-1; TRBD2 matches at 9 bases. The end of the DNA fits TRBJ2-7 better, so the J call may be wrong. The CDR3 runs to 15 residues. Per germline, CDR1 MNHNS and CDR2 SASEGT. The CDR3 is CASSEAAGGTYEQYF. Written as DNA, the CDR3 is TGTGCCAGCAGTGAAGCGGCGGGGGGGACTTACGAGCAGTACTTC.

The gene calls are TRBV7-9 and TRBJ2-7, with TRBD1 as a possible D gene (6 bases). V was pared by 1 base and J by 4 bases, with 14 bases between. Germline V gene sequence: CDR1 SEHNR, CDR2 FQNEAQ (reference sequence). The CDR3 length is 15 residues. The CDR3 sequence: CASSLGTGHLYEQYF. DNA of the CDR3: TGTGCCAGCAGCTTAGGCACGGGACACCTTTACGAGCAGTACTTC. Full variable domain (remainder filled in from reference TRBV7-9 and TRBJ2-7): DTGVSQNPRHKITKRGQNVTFRCDPISEHNRLYWYRQTLGQGPEFLTYFQNEAQLEKSRLLSDRFSAERPKGSFSTLEIQRTEQGDSAMYLCASSLGTGHLYEQYFGPGTRLTVT.